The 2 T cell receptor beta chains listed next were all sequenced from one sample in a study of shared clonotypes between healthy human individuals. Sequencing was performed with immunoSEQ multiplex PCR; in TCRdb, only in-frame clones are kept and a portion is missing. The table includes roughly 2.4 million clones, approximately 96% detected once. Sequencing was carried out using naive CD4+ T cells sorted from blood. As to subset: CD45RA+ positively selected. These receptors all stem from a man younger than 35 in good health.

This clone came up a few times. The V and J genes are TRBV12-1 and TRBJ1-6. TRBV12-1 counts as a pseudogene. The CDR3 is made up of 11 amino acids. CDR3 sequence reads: CASSCNSPLHF. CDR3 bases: TGTGCCAGCAGCTGTAATTCACCCCTCCACTTT.

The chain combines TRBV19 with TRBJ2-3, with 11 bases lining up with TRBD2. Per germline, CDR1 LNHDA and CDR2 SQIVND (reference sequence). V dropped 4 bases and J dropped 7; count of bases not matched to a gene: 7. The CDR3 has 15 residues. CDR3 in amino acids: CASSTSSGRQHTQYF. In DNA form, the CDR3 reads TGTGCCAGTAGTACCTCTAGCGGGAGGCAACATACGCAGTATTTT.